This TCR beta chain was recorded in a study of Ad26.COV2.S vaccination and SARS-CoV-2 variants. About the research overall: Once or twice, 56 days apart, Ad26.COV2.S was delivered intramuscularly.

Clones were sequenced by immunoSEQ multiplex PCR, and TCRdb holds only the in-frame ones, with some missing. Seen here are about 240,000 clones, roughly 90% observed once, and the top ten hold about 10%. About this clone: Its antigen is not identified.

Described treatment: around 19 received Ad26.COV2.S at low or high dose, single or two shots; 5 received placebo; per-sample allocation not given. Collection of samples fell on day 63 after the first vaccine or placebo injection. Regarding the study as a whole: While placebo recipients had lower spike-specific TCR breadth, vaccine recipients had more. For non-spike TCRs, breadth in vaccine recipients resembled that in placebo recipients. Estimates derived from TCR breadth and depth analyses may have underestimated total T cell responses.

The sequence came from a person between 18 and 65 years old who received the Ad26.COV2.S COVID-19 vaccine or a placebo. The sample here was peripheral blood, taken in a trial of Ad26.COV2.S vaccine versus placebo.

CDR3 nucleotide sequence: TGTGCCAGCAGCGTAGAGGGGGGGCCCTACGAGCAGTACTTC. Residues: CASSVEGGPYEQYF. The chain links TRBV9 to TRBJ2-7; D is possibly TRBD2 (7 bases). V shed 0 bases and J shed 2 bases, with 9 bases lying between them. The germline gives CDR1 SGDLS, CDR2 YYNGEE. The CDR3 contains 14 residues. Full variable domain (outside the CDR3, taken from reference TRBV9 and TRBJ2-7): DSGVTQTPKHLITATGQRVTLRCSPRSGDLSVYWYQQSLDQGLQFLIQYYNGEERAKGNILERFSAQQFPDLHSELNLSSLELGDSALYFCASSVEGGPYEQYFGPGTRLTVT.